The entry that follows covers one T cell receptor (beta chain) sequence. The sample originates from a study of control samples from healthy donors and cancer patients. V was clipped by 0 bases and J by 0 bases, with 10 bases between them. This CDR3 is 16 amino acids long. Germline assignment: CDR1 KGHDR and CDR2 SFDVKD. Data came from immunoSEQ multiplex PCR; TCRdb stores just in-frame clones and leaves some out. The sample contains tens of thousands of clones, around 90% of which appear only once. The sequenced material came from PBMCs. The TCR was taken from a man aged 40-49 years with colorectal cancer. This rearrangement joins TRBV24-1 to TRBJ2-5; D is unresolved. CDR3 DNA sequence: TGTGCCACCAGTGATTTGCAAATCGGGTACCAAGAGACCCAGTACTTC. It yields the protein CATSDLQIGYQETQYF.